Listed below are T cell receptor beta chains from one sample, sequenced in a study of glioma-infiltrating T cells after dendritic cell vaccination. Assay: immunoSEQ multiplex PCR; the TCRdb copy retains only in-frame clones and omits some. The data hold approximately 85,000 clones, with 85% observed a single time. The sample was blood, taken after dendritic cell vaccination. These receptors all stem from a human donor with glioblastoma. The CDR3 runs from the conserved cysteine through the conserved F or W. The order of the fields is V gene, D gene, J gene, CDR3 protein, CDR3 DNA. D genes are given only for firm matches.

>TRBV5-6|TRBD1|TRBJ2-5
CASSYNRGEETQYF
TGTGCCAGCAGCTATAACAGGGGTGAGGAGACCCAGTACTTC
>TRBV15|TRBD1|TRBJ1-1
CATSGDRGTEAFF
TGTGCCACCAGTGGGGACAGGGGCACTGAAGCCTTCTTT
>TRBV19|NA|TRBJ1-5
CASSMSRNQPQHF
TGTGCCAGTAGTATGTCTCGCAATCAGCCCCAGCATTTT
>TRBV6-6|NA|TRBJ1-1
CASSPTGGLTEAFF
TGTGCCAGCAGCCCGACCGGAGGACTGACTGAAGCTTTCTTT
>TRBV19|TRBD2|TRBJ2-5
CASSIERRGGRETQYF
TGTGCCAGTAGTATAGAGAGGCGGGGGGGTAGGGAGACCCAGTACTTC
>TRBV28|TRBD2|TRBJ2-7
CASSFLGEGPYEQYF
TGTGCCAGCAGTTTCCTAGGGGAGGGTCCCTACGAGCAGTACTTC
>TRBV7-6|NA|TRBJ2-7
CASSSYPGYEQYF
TGTGCCAGCAGCTCATACCCGGGGTACGAGCAGTACTTC
>TRBV7-2|TRBD1|TRBJ1-2
CASSLAGTGGRYGYTF
TGTGCCAGCAGCTTAGCCGGGACAGGGGGACGCTATGGCTACACCTTC
>TRBV9|TRBD2|TRBJ2-5
CASSYLAGAEETQYF
TGTGCCAGCAGCTATCTAGCGGGAGCGGAAGAGACCCAGTACTTC
>TRBV6-5|NA|TRBJ1-2
CASSYSGQTSNYGYTF
TGTGCCAGCAGTTATTCAGGACAGACCTCTAACTATGGCTACACCTTC
>TRBV2|NA|TRBJ1-6
CASSKQNSPLHF
TGTGCCAGCAGTAAACAGAATTCACCCCTCCACTTT
>TRBV7-2|TRBD2|TRBJ2-3
CASSLSGGALDTQYF
TGTGCCAGCAGCTTAAGCGGGGGGGCCTTAGATACGCAGTATTTT
>TRBV7-6|TRBD2|TRBJ2-3
CASRPAGVLVSTDTQYF
TGTGCCAGCAGACCAGCGGGGGTCCTCGTTAGCACAGATACGCAGTATTTT
>TRBV7-9|NA|TRBJ2-6
CASSFKGSKVSGANVLTF
TGTGCCAGCAGCTTCAAAGGGAGTAAAGTGAGTGGGGCCAACGTCCTGACTTTC
>TRBV9|NA|TRBJ1-4
CASSVGYRAVEKLFF
TGTGCCAGCAGCGTAGGTTACAGAGCCGTTGAAAAACTGTTTTTT
>TRBV6-5|NA|TRBJ1-3
CASSYSAGRSGNTIYF
TGTGCCAGCAGTTACTCGGCAGGGCGCTCTGGAAACACCATATATTTT